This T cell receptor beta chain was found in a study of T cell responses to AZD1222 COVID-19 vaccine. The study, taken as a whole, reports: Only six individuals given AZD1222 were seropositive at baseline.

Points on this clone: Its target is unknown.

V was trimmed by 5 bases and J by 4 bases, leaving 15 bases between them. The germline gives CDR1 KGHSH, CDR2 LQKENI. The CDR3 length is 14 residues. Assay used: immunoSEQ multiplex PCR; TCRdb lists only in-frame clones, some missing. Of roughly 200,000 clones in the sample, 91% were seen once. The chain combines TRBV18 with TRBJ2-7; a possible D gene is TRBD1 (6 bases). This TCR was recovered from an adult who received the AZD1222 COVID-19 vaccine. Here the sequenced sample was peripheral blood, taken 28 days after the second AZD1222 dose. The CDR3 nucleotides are TGTGCCAGCTCATCCATGGCCCAGGGGTACGAGCAGTACTTC. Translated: CASSSMAQGYEQYF.